Each of the 14 T cell receptor beta chains below was sequenced from the same sample in a study of blood T cell repertoires in COVID-19 (dated by TCRdb to about 2020). The library was generated by the immunoSEQ multiplex PCR assay. TCRdb took over this immuneACCESS table, retaining in-frame rearrangements with V and J assigned. Such tables are incomplete; in checked studies, under half of the missing clones stem from an unresolved V gene, and the remainder is unexplained. The sample includes a few hundred thousand clones, with roughly nine tenths observed a single time. The top ten hold roughly 6.3% of the sample. Sequencing was carried out using peripheral blood. Every receptor here comes from a man between 60 and 70 years old with acute or convalescent COVID-19.

The chain links TRBV9 to TRBJ2-4; the D gene is possibly TRBD2 (6 bases). This CDR3 has 17 residues. Looked up from germline, CDR1 is SGDLS and CDR2 is YYNGEE. Trimming removed 0 bases from V and 5 bases from J, with 18 bases in between. The CDR3: CASSVALPGDRENIQYF. The CDR3 region has the DNA TGTGCCAGCAGCGTAGCTCTTCCGGGAGATCGAGAAAACATTCAGTACTTC.

V usage is TRBV27 and J usage is TRBJ1-2; no reliable D call. Germline CDR1 and CDR2: MNHEY and SMNVEV (reference sequence). This CDR3 region has 13 residues. With 6 bases removed from V and 7 bases from J, the gap between germline ends came to 15 bases. The CDR3 DNA reads as TGTGCCAGCAGCCCGACCACTCGCGGTGGCTACACCTTC. As protein: CASSPTTRGGYTF.

The rearrangement joins TRBV7-9 to TRBJ1-1; 7 bases fit TRBD1. V shed 6 bases, J shed 3 bases, and the junction held 7 bases outside the gene matches. The CDR3 is made up of 14 amino acids. CDR1 SEHNR and CDR2 FQNEAQ come from the germline V gene (reference sequence). The CDR3: CASRLGTVDTEAFF. The CDR3 DNA is TGTGCCAGCAGACTCGGGACAGTGGACACTGAAGCTTTCTTT.

The chain combines TRBV30 with TRBJ2-3; 9 bases align to TRBD2. The CDR3 extends over 16 amino acids. The J segment lost 1 base and the V segment lost 4 bases, leaving 9 bases of the junction unmatched. Germline V lookup: CDR1 GTSNPN, CDR2 SVGIG (reference sequence). This chain's CDR3 is CAWKSDSGSGTDTQYF. The CDR3 nucleotides read TGTGCCTGGAAATCGGATAGCGGGAGCGGCACAGATACGCAGTATTTT.

V and J are TRBV5-4 and TRBJ1-5, with D possibly being TRBD1 (6 bases). V was trimmed by 3 bases and J by 0 bases, leaving 13 bases between them. Looked up from germline, CDR1 is SGHNT and CDR2 is YYREEE (reference sequence). The CDR3 extends over 16 amino acids. CDR3 DNA sequence: TGTGCCAGCAGCTGTACAAGGGGGTATAGCAATCAGCCCCAGCATTTT. Translating it yields CASSCTRGYSNQPQHF.

This chain connects TRBV27 to TRBJ2-5, with D maybe TRBD2 (6 bases). Germline V gives CDR1 MNHEY, CDR2 SMNVEV (reference sequence). V shed 5 bases and J shed 7 bases, with 8 bases lying between them. The CDR3 sequence is 11 residues long. The CDR3: CASSPGGTQYF. The CDR3 nucleotides are TGTGCCAGCAGTCCCGGGGGGACCCAGTACTTC.

V gene TRBV29-1 combines with J gene TRBJ2-3; TRBD2 aligns across 13 bases. The J segment lost 0 bases and the V segment lost 4 bases, leaving 7 bases of the junction unmatched. Germline V gene sequence: CDR1 SQVTM, CDR2 ANQGSEA. The CDR3 length is 17 residues. The CDR3 region is CSVAVTSGRPSTDTQYF. The CDR3 DNA reads as TGCAGCGTTGCAGTGACTAGCGGGAGGCCGAGCACAGATACGCAGTATTTT.

The CDR3 region has the DNA TGTGCCACCAGTGACTCAGGGGTCAACACTGAAGCTTTCTTT. Residues: CATSDSGVNTEAFF. The chain combines TRBV24-1 with TRBJ1-1, with D possibly TRBD1 on 6 matching bases. V was clipped by 4 bases and J by 2 bases, with 10 bases between them. The germline gives CDR1 KGHDR, CDR2 SFDVKD. The CDR3 is made up of 14 amino acids.

This chain links TRBV5-5 with TRBJ2-3; 11 bases are shared with TRBD2. The junction had 10 bases not matched to a gene; V was cut back by 2 bases and J by 2 bases. The germline V gene has CDR1 SGHKS and CDR2 YYEKEE (reference sequence). The CDR3 loop spans 18 amino acids. CDR3 DNA: TGTGCCAGCAGCTTAGATAGCGGGAGGGTGACCGTCACAGATACGCAGTATTTT. Its protein product is CASSLDSGRVTVTDTQYF.

The rearrangement links TRBV7-2 to TRBJ1-2; D unresolved. Germline values: CDR1 SGHTA, CDR2 FQGNSA. Trimming removed 0 bases from V and 5 bases from J, with 7 bases in between. CDR3 length: 13 amino acids. CDR3 loop: CASSLAPEYGYTF. CDR3 coding DNA: TGTGCCAGCAGCTTAGCCCCGGAGTATGGCTACACCTTC.

CDR3 loop: CASSPLRLAGHSYNEQFF. The CDR3 nucleotides read TGTGCCAGCAGCCCGCTACGACTAGCGGGCCACTCCTACAATGAGCAGTTCTTC. The rearrangement uses TRBV3-1 (or the pseudogene TRBV3-2) and TRBJ2-1; 10 bases align to TRBD2. Germline lookup yields CDR1 LGHDT and CDR2 YNNKEL (reference sequence). The CDR3 spans 18 residues. V was pared by 4 bases and J by 0 bases, with 9 bases of the junction left unmatched.

The J gene is TRBJ1-2, the V gene TRBV12-3 or TRBV12-4; unclear D gene. Trimming removed 8 bases from V and 4 bases from J, with 11 bases in between. The CDR3 totals 12 residues. The DNA of the CDR3 is TGTGCCAGCGGTAACAGTCCCTATGGCTACACCTTC. Translation: CASGNSPYGYTF.

The chain is built from TRBV7-3 and TRBJ2-6; 9 nucleotides match TRBD1. From germline, CDR1 is SGHTA and CDR2 FQGTGA. The CDR3 runs to 17 residues. V lost 0 bases and J lost 2; bases outside the gene matches: 2. The CDR3 is CASSLTRTGAGANVLTF. The CDR3 DNA reads as TGTGCCAGCAGCTTAACCCGGACAGGGGCTGGGGCCAACGTCCTGACTTTC.

This clone was counted between two and nine times. This sequence joins TRBV11-2 and TRBJ1-1, with 8 bases that match TRBD1. J lost 4 bases, V lost 4 bases, and 8 bases had no gene match. Per germline, CDR1 SGHAT and CDR2 FQNNGV. This CDR3 has 15 amino acids. Written as DNA, the CDR3 is TGTGCCAGCAGCTCCGGACAGGGATTTGGCACTGAAGCTTTCTTT. As protein: CASSSGQGFGTEAFF.